This T cell receptor beta chain was retrieved from a study of OX40 agonist ivuxolimab in advanced cancers. CDR3 length: 15 residues. CDR1 is SGHNT, CDR2 YENEEA, per germline. Trimming pared 5 bases from V and 4 bases from J, leaving 15 bases between. On this clone itself: Its antigen is undetermined.

Findings and caveats of the study: Blood T cells, both CD4+ and CD8+, expanded clonally by week 6 at 0.1 to 3.0 mg/kg.

Assay used: immunoSEQ multiplex PCR; TCRdb lists only in-frame clones, some missing. The table has more than 85,000 clones, about 80% seen once. This sequence was found in an adult with an advanced solid tumor such as melanoma, head and neck, liver or kidney cancer. Specimen: CD4+ or CD8+ T cells sorted from blood, collected in a trial of the OX40 agonist ivuxolimab. The chain joins TRBV11-3 to TRBJ1-3, with unresolved D. The CDR3 region is CASSPGGQFGNTIYF. The CDR3 DNA sequence: TGTGCCAGCAGCCCGGGAGGTCAATTCGGAAACACCATATATTTT.